This passage covers 5 T cell receptor beta chains from one sample sequenced in a study of naive and memory T cell subsets. Blood and skin TCR RNA was reverse transcribed with alpha and beta constant primers. TCRdb passed the UMI-ligation and nested PCR reads through MiXCR, listing each CDR3 protein once. The sample shows roughly 18,000 distinct CDR3 sequences, more than 9% of them seen only once. Specified treatment: skin biopsy from PPD injection site in Mantoux-positive individual. Unsorted total RNA, about 1 to 1,100 ng, was DNase treated before reverse transcription. Sequences were derived from skin, sampled from a tuberculin skin test site. The receptors originated from an adult in good health.

This chain connects TRBV4-2 to TRBJ2-3, with no clear D. Germline CDR1 LGHNA, CDR2 YNFKEQ. The CDR3 has 17 residues. Trimming removed 1 base from V and 0 bases from J, with 14 bases in between. The CDR3 DNA is TGTGCCAGCAGCCAAGCCTCCGGCGCAGAGAGCACAGATACGCAGTATTTT. Its translation: CASSQASGAESTDTQYF.

At least ten counts were recorded for this clonotype. This chain uses TRBV7-9 with TRBJ2-4, with TRBD1 matching 7 bases. The CDR3 length is 16 residues. CDR1 is SEHNR and CDR2 is FQNEAQ in the germline V gene (reference sequence). V lost 5 bases, J lost 0 bases, and 7 bases stayed unmatched. The CDR3 protein is CASSDQGGIAKNIQYF. CDR3 DNA sequence: TGTGCCAGCAGCGATCAAGGGGGCATAGCCAAAAACATTCAGTACTTC.

This clonotype was recorded a few times. The chain has TRBV25-1 and TRBJ1-6; TRBD1 is a possible D gene (5 bases). CDR3 length: 16 residues. From germline, CDR1 is MGHDK and CDR2 SYGVNS. V lost 5 bases and J lost 6, with 17 bases in between. Written as DNA, the CDR3 is TGTGCCAGCAGTACGCCCGGGGGGGGACCTAATTCACCCCTCCACTTT. Its translation: CASSTPGGGPNSPLHF. Looking up the rest from reference TRBV25-1 and TRBJ1-6 gives the full variable domain: EADIYQTPRYLVIGTGKKITLECSQTMGHDKMYWYQQDPGMELHLIHYSYGVNSTEKGDLSSESTVSRIRTEHFPLTLESARPSHTSQYLCASSTPGGGPNSPLHFGNGTRLTVT.

Note on this clonotype: Mismatch with germline at one junction end may stem from a read error. The chain combines TRBV18 with TRBJ1-5; maybe TRBD1 (5 bases). Germline CDR1 and CDR2: KGHSH and LQKENI. This CDR3 contains 14 residues. CDR3 sequence (DNA): TGTGCCAACTCACCACGCAGGGACAATCAGCCCCAGCATTTT. This encodes CANSPRRDNQPQHF.

A few counts support this clonotype. The V gene is TRBV28, the J gene TRBJ2-7; no definite D call. Deletions cut 3 bases from V and 6 bases from J, with 15 bases between. The CDR3 has 14 residues. The V gene's germline CDR1 is MDHEN and CDR2 SYDVKM. The CDR3: CASSFWPVLSEQYF. CDR3 bases: TGTGCCAGCAGTTTTTGGCCAGTCCTGAGCGAGCAGTACTTC. The full variable domain, in which reference TRBV28 and TRBJ2-7 provide the parts outside the CDR3, is DVKVTQSSRYLVKRTGEKVFLECVQDMDHENMFWYRQDPGLGLRLIYFSYDVKMKEKGDIPEGYSVSREKKERFSLILESASTNQTSMYLCASSFWPVLSEQYFGPGTRLTVT.